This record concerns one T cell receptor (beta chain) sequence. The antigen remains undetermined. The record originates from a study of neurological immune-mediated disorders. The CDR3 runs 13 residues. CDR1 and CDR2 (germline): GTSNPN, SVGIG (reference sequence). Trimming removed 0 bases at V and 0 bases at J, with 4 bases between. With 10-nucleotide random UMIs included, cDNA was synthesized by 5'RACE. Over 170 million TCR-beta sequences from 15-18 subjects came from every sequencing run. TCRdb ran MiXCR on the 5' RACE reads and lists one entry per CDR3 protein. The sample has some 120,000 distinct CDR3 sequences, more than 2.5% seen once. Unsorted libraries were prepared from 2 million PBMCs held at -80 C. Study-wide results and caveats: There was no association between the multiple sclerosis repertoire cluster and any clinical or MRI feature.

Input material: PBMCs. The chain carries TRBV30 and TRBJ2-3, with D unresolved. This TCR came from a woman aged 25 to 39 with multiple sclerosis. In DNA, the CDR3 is TGTGCCTGGAGTGTAAGCAGCACAGATACGCAGTATTTT. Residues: CAWSVSSTDTQYF.